This T cell receptor (beta chain) was found in a study of blood T cell repertoires in COVID-19. Study-wide background: Collection of acute and convalescent COVID-19 samples took place in the United States, Italy and Spain. T cells, B-cell-depleted T cells, or PBMCs supplied cDNA or gDNA.

V lost 0 bases, J lost 0 bases, and 11 bases lay in between. The CDR3 totals 16 residues. The germline V gene encodes CDR1 SGHVS and CDR2 FQNEAQ. Only in-frame clones appear in the TCRdb table, and some are missing; sequencing was by immunoSEQ multiplex PCR. The sample records around 300,000 clones, 75% to 90% being singletons. Specimen: peripheral blood. The genes are TRBV7-8 and TRBJ1-1, with D maybe TRBD1 (5 bases). The TCR originated in a woman in her forties who had recovered from COVID-19. This CDR3 reads CASSLAAGLMNTEAFF. In DNA, the CDR3 is TGTGCCAGCAGCTTAGCCGCAGGGCTTATGAACACTGAAGCTTTCTTT.